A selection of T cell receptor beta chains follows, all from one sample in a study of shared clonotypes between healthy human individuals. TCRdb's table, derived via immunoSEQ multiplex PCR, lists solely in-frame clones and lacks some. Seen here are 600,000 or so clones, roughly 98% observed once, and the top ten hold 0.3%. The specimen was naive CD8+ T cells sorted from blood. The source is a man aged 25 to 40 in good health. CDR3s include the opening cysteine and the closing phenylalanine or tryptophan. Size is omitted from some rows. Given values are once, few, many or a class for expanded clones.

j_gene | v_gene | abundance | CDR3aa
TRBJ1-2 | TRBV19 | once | CASNHKGGGWDGYTF
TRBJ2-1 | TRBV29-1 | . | CSVGDGGNEQFF
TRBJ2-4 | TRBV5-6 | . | CASSLELAVAKNIQYF
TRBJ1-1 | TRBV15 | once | CATSRYEGAEAFF
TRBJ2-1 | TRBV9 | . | CASSWREDYNEQFF
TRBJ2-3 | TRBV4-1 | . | CASSQDLTSGSTDTQYF
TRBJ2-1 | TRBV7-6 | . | CASSPLASYNEQFF
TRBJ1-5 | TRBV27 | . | CASSFWGGQPQHF
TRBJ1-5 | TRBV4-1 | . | CASSQVAIREDQPQHF
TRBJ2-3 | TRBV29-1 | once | CSVRGLADPYTQYF
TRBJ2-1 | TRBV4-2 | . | CASSPGRGSYNEQFF
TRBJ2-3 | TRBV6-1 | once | CASSDRISTDTQYF
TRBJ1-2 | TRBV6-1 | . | CASTKGGRGYGYTF
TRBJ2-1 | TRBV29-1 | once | CSVEGHSLF
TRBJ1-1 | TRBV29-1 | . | CSVEEGGLNTEAFF
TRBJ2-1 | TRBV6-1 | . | CASRGHSSSYNEQFF
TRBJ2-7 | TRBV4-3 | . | CASSQDGRSYEQYF
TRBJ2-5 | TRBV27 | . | CASSPHTSGRRETQYF
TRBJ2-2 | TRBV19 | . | CASSLEGQGIGELFF
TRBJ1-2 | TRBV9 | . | CASSYGLSGYTF
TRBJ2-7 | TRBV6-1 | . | CASSSAGDYEQYF
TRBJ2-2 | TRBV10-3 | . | CATKDSAAGELFF
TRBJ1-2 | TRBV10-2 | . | CASSDSASYGYTF
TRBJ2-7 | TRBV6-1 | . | CASSGISEGHTYEQYF
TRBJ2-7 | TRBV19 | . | CASSRTGATYEQYF
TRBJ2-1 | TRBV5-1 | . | CASLGGNEQFF
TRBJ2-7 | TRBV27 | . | CASSLGRSSYEQYF
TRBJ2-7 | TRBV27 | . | CASSWGSEQYF
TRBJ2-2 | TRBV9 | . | CASSGTSGSFLGELFF